This T cell receptor beta chain was captured by sequencing in a study of blood T cell repertoires in COVID-19. Study as a whole: T cells, B-cell-depleted T cells, or PBMCs provided the cDNA or gDNA that served as material.

Germline assignment: CDR1 PRHDT and CDR2 FYEKMQ (reference sequence). Unmatched junction bases numbered 5, after V lost 0 bases and J lost 2 bases. The CDR3 has 16 residues. This clone has more than one count but fewer than ten. Across under 25 US areas, participants ranged in age from about 18 to 90 years. Cohorts were determined from participant-reported clinical history. Recovered status applied to Cohort 3 donors who had two consecutive negative PCRs. It also applied to those with clearance or with symptom resolution. Sequencing used immunoSEQ multiplex PCR; TCRdb keeps in-frame clones, though not all of them. Here the sample spans roughly 300,000 clones, more than 80% being singletons.

The specimen sequenced was PBMCs or T cells enriched from blood (not recorded which). The sequence came from a young woman who had recovered from COVID-19. V is TRBV13 and J is TRBJ2-7; the match to TRBD2 covers 9 bases. CDR3 DNA: TGTGCCAGCAGCTTAGGCGCGGGAGGGCCTGCCTACGAGCAGTACTTC. As protein: CASSLGAGGPAYEQYF.